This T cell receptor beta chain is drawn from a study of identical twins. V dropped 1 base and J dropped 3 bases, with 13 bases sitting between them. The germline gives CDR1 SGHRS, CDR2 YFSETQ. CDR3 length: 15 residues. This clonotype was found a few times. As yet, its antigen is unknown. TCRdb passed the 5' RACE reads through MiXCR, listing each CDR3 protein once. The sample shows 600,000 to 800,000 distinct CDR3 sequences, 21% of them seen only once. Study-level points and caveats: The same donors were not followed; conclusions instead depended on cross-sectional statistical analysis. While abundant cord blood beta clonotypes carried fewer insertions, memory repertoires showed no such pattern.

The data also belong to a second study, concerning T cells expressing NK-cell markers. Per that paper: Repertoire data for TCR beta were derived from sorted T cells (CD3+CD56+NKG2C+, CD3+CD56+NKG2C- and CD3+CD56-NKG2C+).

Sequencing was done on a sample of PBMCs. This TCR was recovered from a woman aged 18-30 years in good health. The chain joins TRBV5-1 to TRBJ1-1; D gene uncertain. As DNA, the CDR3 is TGCGCCAGCAGCTTGAGGCGTCTTCGGGACACTGAAGCTTTCTTT. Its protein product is CASSLRRLRDTEAFF.